This note documents a single T cell receptor beta chain sequence. Its antigen is still unknown. The input lacks base qualities; no much larger clone sits a single base away. The cohort was made up of 500 to 850 healthy bone marrow donors. Cohort members were all nominally healthy when sampled, although unrecorded immune exposures were likely present. The donor was CMV seronegative and was included in the group of approximately 350 seronegative cohort members. A peripheral blood sample was provided by each donor, and peripheral blood mononuclear cells were used for TCR beta sequencing. The Qiagen DNeasy Blood Extraction Kit was used to extract genomic DNA from the blood cell samples. V is reduced by 3 bases and J by 1 base, leaving a spacing of 12 bases between them. Including the terminal cysteine and phenylalanine, the CDR3 comprises 16 residues. The only DNA kept is the CDR3, 48 bases in frame from the first base. Reading the germline V gene (reference sequence) gives CDR1 MNHEY and CDR2 SMNVEV.

The library came from the immunoSEQ multiplex PCR assay. A mixture of 60 forward primers for TCR Vbeta segments and 13 reverse primers for TCR Jbeta segments was used in the multiplex PCR. A multiplex PCR assay on genomic DNA amplified the CDR3 region of rearranged TCR beta genes. The amplified TCR beta libraries were sequenced on the Illumina HiSeq System as 87-base-pair reads. Per the original workflow: Across the 700 or so repertoires, a later analysis counted approximately 75 million unique TCR beta chains, roughly 11 million of which were shared by at least two donors. To remove PCR and sequencing errors, raw reads were error-corrected and collapsed into unique sequences using a nearest-neighbor algorithm that merged closely related sequences. V, D and J gene segments were assigned by aligning CDR3 sequences to IMGT reference sequences. Each retained sequence needed at least a six-nucleotide match to both a V gene segment and a J gene segment. Rearrangements were classified as productive when the CDR3 lacked stop codons and remained in frame with V and J, and all other rearrangements were classified as non-productive. CDR3 was defined according to IMGT convention as the region running from the second conserved V-encoded cysteine to the conserved J-encoded phenylalanine. The earlier analysis of approximately 590 of the donors excluded any sequence lacking an unambiguous match to a single V gene segment. In an earlier analysis of several hundred of the donors, V segments were called functional above 56.7% productive rearrangements and were called segregating when the between-donor standard deviation exceeded 5%. A statistical classification framework was developed to diagnose cytomegalovirus status using the catalog of TCR beta chain sequences. In a later analysis, TCR nucleotide sequences were compared against IMGT/GENE-DB human TR gene sequences so that V and J genes could be assigned. The TCRdist pipeline was used in a later analysis to assign CDR3 sequences and most-parsimonious VDJ recombination scenarios. In a later analysis, every TCR beta chain was defined by the combination of its CDR3 amino acid sequence and its V-gene family, and reads without a unique V-gene family were dropped. In a later analysis, approximately 590 highly shared, low-generation-probability nucleotide sequences were removed to address suspected cross-contamination and a sequencing artifact. In a later analysis, a clonal expansion index was calculated for each public chain from normalized within-repertoire ranks of inferred template counts. A later analysis computed generation probabilities with a VDJ recombination model fitted to out-of-frame rearrangements, and checked the results against IGoR. Hypergeometric tests were used in a later analysis to score TCR-TCR, TCR-HLA and TCR-CMV co-occurrence, with a repertoire-size bias correction applied to the TCR pairs. A later analysis estimated false discovery rates by permuting HLA or CMV assignments 20 times. A later analysis grouped co-occurring TCRs with DBSCAN, adding TCRdist sequence similarity when clustering within HLA-allele-positive subsets. Repertoires with fewer than 30,000 or more than 120,000 public chains were left out of co-occurrence clustering, as were a handful of repertoires with anomalous nucleotide sharing. TCRdb's version of the immuneACCESS table is confined to in-frame rearrangements and falls short of the full clone set. An unresolved V gene accounts for under half of the shortfall where checked; the remainder is of unknown origin. For V, J and clone size, that table is used; D and trimming come from the DNA. This sample lists tens of thousands of clones; under 90% were detected once. In total, the top ten clones hold around 3.8% of the sample.

The sample is drawn from a study of cytomegalovirus exposure and HLA in healthy donors (dated by TCRdb to 2016 to 2017). With respect to the entire study: According to an earlier analysis of a few hundred of the donors, 150 million to 200 million T cells yielded over 100 million unique TCR beta sequences and 276 Gb of sequence data. An early release covering about 600 HLA-typed donors comprised about 300 gigabases of sequencing data and tens of millions of unique TCR sequences. The genetic ancestry cluster associated with self-reported Caucasian donors included 70% to 85% of the 300 to 450 genotyped donors. The study aimed to test whether cataloging public T cell receptors could reveal signatures of past pathogen exposure. The T cell repertoires of around 670 subjects were profiled by immunosequencing and related to cytomegalovirus serostatus. Along with the roughly 700-subject first cohort, a separate validation cohort of over a hundred different subjects was used. High-throughput TCR immunosequencing, statistical association of individual TCRs with disease status, and machine learning were combined to predict cytomegalovirus infection status. In a later analysis, previously published TCR beta repertoires from hundreds of donors were re-analyzed and high-resolution HLA genotyping was added so that TCR occurrence patterns could be studied. In the later analysis, no new phenotypic data were used to find candidate immune exposures; instead, reliance was placed on TCR beta sequences and their occurrence across donors. An earlier analysis of roughly 600 of the donors used high-throughput TCR beta sequencing to judge whether each TCR beta V gene segment behaved as functional or pseudogenic. Donor age, sex, ethnicity and CMV serostatus were collected together with the repertoire data. In a later genetic analysis, genome-wide SNP genotypes for about three fifths of the roughly 670 donors were used, and that subset was treated as a discovery cohort. All discovery cohort repertoires had been generated using a single sequencing platform. HLA typing covered class I and class II loci at four-digit resolution. Typing coverage differed by locus: A, B, C, DRB1 and DQB1 were typed in about 629-640 donors, DQA1 in about 560, DPA1 in some 600, and DPB1 in roughly 450. Roughly five DR-DQ haplotypes were handled as single units for association and clustering, since linkage in the cohort was strong. Among approximately 370 genotyped donors of the cohort, an average of approximately 220,000 unique TCR beta nucleotide sequences was sequenced per donor, of which 15% to 20% were non-productive.

What the work shows at the level of the full study, not this receptor alone: The study listed 164 TCR beta chains as associated with cytomegalovirus. Because the 87-base-pair reads could not distinguish some IMGT-functional V segments, including TRBV6-2 and TRBV6-3, those segments were excluded. A further reported finding was that TCR beta sequences accurately predicted the HLA-A and HLA-B alleles for most subjects in the first cohort. According to a later analysis, most CMV-associated TCR beta chains appeared to be HLA-restricted, and the HLA associations seemed to be driven largely by CMV exposure. In a later genetic analysis, fewer N-insertions in productive TCRs were reported among donors in an Asian-associated ancestry cluster than the roughly 640-donor mean. The cohort was sequenced for TCR beta chains only, and without alpha or paired-chain data the features that could be detected were limited. Specific HLA alleles were associated with more than 15,000 TCR beta sequences at a false discovery rate of 0.05 in a later analysis. According to a later analysis, TCR association rates differed among HLA loci, with DRB1 alleles showing the most associated TCRs and HLA-C alleles showing the fewest. The classifier was reported to diagnose cytomegalovirus status with high specificity and sensitivity in both the original and validation cohorts. In a later analysis, HLA-associated TCR beta chains showed more clonal expansion and lower generation probabilities than non-associated chains that were equally common. Several of the top co-occurrence clusters appeared to be linked to parvovirus B19, influenza, CMV and Epstein-Barr virus, according to a later analysis. Most TCR sequences were seen in very few donors, while some public TCRs were found in many individuals. Presence/absence analyses assumed roughly uniform sequencing depth across donors, an assumption that may not hold. Correlated functional status among segregating V segments might reflect linkage disequilibrium, but an unknown experimental factor could not be ruled out. The earlier analysis of 587 of the donors excluded seventeen rarely observed V segments, including chromosome 9 orphons, because counts were too low. An association between a missense DCLRE1C variant and V-gene and J-gene trimming of TCR beta chains was found in a later genetic analysis and replicated in an independent cohort. In an earlier analysis of around 500 of the donors, most TCR beta V segments appeared in productive rearrangements about 90% or about 30% of the time, broadly matching IMGT annotations. Immune exposure information for the cohort was limited to CMV serostatus. A cluster of highly shared sequence variants was judged likely to represent a technical artifact of the sequencing pipeline. Because some donors lacked HLA typing at each locus, the association tests relied only on the typed subset. Strong co-occurrence of HLA alleles, especially DR and DQ, made assigning TCR associations to individual alleles difficult. In vitro tests confirmed that a few of the cytomegalovirus-associated TCR beta chains recognize cytomegalovirus antigens. The authors suggested that the approach could potentially be extended to other disease states and immunological phenotypes.

The chain uses TRBV27 and TRBJ2-2, and TRBD1 may be the D gene, going by 5 matching bases. The source of this sequence is a man aged 50 or older in good health and CMV-seronegative. The sequenced material came from PBMCs. The base sequence is TGTGCCAGCAGTTTTACGGCAGGGTGGAACACCGGGGAGCTGTTTTTT. Its protein is CASSFTAGWNTGELFF.